Below, one T cell receptor beta chain is given with its context. Its antigen is unidentified. This sample is drawn from a study of cytomegalovirus exposure and HLA in healthy donors. Study-wide findings and caveats: One variant, a missense change in DCLRE1C, was linked in a later analysis to TCR beta V- and J-gene trimming.

13 Jbeta primers and 60 Vbeta primers were used for the PCR. Measured with immunoSEQ multiplex PCR; TCRdb has only the in-frame clones, and not every one. Among about 110,000 clones listed, over 65% were seen once. Per the germline V gene, CDR1 is LNHDA and CDR2 is SQIVND (reference sequence). The V segment lost 6 bases and the J segment 6 bases; nucleotides outside the gene matches: 2. The CDR3 consists of 13 residues. Sequencing was performed on PBMCs. The chain uses TRBV19 and TRBJ1-6, with TRBD1 matching over 7 bases. This clonotype was obtained from a man aged 30 to 39 in good health and CMV-seropositive. In nucleotides, the CDR3 is TGTGCCAGTAGCCCAGGGGGTAATTCACCCCTCCACTTT. It translates to CASSPGGNSPLHF.